The present T cell receptor (beta chain) was sequenced within a study of CD8 T cells in Susac syndrome (dated by TCRdb to the late 2010s). A note on the overall study: Whether CD8+ T cell activation and differentiation in Susac syndrome was antigen driven was tested using repertoire sequencing. CD8+ T cell repertoire clonality was compared between approximately 12 healthy donors, approximately 14 Susac syndrome patients and around 16 multiple sclerosis patients.

Peripheral blood CD8+ and CD4+ T cells from healthy donors, Susac syndrome patients and multiple sclerosis patients were profiled by high-throughput TCR beta sequencing. The healthy donors served as controls matched for age and sex. CD8+ TEMRA cells were enriched by FACS, while bulk CD8+ and CD4+ T cells were purified by magnetic negative isolation. Blood was drawn into EDTA tubes, processed within 24 hours, and PBMCs were isolated by density gradient centrifugation. PBMCs intended for TCR sequencing were cryopreserved in liquid nitrogen and were subsequently thawed in a 37 degrees C water bath. Purity of sorted or isolated CD4+, CD8+ and CD8+ TEMRA cells was at least 90%. Concerning this clonotype: Its specific antigen is unknown. No much larger clone is present one base from it, and per-base qualities are unavailable.

CDR1 and CDR2, per the germline V gene (reference sequence), are MNHEY and SMNVEV. V gives up 8 bases and J gives up 2 bases, and the segment between their germline ends measures 13 bases. Counted from cysteine to phenylalanine, this CDR3 has 14 amino acids. The entry retains the CDR3 DNA only, 42 bases that are in frame from base 1. RNA was extracted with the RNeasy kit and 0.5 to 1 ug was reverse transcribed using random hexamers. TCR beta CDR3 regions were amplified with the immunoSEQ multiplex PCR assay covering 54 Vbeta and 13 Jbeta segments. PCR amplification bias was corrected by using a synthetic template baseline for primer optimization and computational correction. Under the source paper's analysis protocol: Reads were assigned to V, D and J genes according to IMGT and analyzed in immunoSEQ Analyzer, with only productive sequences retained. To calculate clonality, Shannon entropy was normalized by log2 of the number of productive unique sequences and then subtracted from one. Public and private clones were assessed among the 100 most prevalent clones of each patient and control. Clones were defined as Susac-specific if absent from the healthy and MS cohorts, from 900 to 1,300 published viral clones and from other ImmuneACCESS disease sequences. TCRdb trimmed the raw reads at Q25, called clones with MiXCR and kept productive beta chains. All rows with the same CDR3 protein become a single entry with the most common DNA and genes. The V and J calls, along with clone size, are taken from TCRdb and not from the paper's own processing. This sample lists approximately 140,000 distinct CDR3 sequences; around 94% were detected once. Over 0.25% of the sample rests with the top ten.

Beyond this particular receptor, the publication reports: The study acknowledged that relatively few individuals were included in the TCR sequencing and HLA analysis.

Sequences were obtained from CD8+ T cells from PBMCs. This chain joins TRBV27 to TRBJ1-5; the D gene is possibly TRBD1, with 5 bases matching. This TCR came from a human donor in good health. The DNA sequence reads TGTGCCAGCGGGGGAGACCCCGGCAATCAGCCCCAGCATTTT. This gives the protein CASGGDPGNQPQHF.